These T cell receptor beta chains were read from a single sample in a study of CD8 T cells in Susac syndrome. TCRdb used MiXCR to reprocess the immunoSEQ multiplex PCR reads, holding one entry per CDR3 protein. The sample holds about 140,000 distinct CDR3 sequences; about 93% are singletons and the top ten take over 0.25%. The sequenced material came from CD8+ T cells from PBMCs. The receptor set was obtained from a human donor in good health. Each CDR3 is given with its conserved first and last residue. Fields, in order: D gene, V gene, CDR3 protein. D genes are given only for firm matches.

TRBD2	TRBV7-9	CASSPPVAGLPNEQFF
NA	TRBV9	CASSVGDYYEQYF
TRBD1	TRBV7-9	CASSWGYGQGADTQYF
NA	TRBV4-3	CASSQDSPGELFF
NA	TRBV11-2	CASSFKRVRTDTQYF
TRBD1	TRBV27	CASSSRGSHTQYF
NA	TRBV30	CAWSPTHPEQFF
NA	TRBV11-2	CASSLEVWPSGANVLTF
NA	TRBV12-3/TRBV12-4	CASSVSEGTQYF
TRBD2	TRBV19	CASSIGAAGVYEQYF
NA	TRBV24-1	CATRGPLAGELFF
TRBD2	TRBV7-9	CASSSPRMREGNEQFF